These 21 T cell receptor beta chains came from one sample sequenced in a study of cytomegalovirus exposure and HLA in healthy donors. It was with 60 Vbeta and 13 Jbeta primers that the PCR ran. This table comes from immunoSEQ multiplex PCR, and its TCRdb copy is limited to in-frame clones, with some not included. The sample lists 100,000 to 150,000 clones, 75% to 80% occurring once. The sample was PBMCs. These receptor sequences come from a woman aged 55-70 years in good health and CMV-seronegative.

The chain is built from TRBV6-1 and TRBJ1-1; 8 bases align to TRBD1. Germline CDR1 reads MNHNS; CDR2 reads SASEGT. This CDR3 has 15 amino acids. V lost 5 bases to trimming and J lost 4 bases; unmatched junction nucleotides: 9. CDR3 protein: CASSLLRQGRTEAFF. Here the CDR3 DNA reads TGTGCCAGCAGTCTGCTCCGACAGGGGCGCACTGAAGCTTTCTTT.

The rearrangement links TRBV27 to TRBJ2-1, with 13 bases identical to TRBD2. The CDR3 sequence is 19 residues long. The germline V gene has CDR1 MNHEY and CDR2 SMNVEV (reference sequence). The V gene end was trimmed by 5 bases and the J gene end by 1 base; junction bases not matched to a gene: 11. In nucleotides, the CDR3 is TGTGCCAGCAGTCAATCGGGACTAGCGGGAAGGGGGTCCTACAATGAGCAGTTCTTC. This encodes CASSQSGLAGRGSYNEQFF.

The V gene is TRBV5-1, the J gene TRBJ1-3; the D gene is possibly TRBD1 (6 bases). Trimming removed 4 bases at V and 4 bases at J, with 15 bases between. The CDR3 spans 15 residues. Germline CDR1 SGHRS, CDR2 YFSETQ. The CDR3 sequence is CASSVDGGQGNTIYF. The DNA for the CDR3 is TGCGCCAGCAGCGTGGACGGGGGGCAGGGAAACACCATATATTTT.

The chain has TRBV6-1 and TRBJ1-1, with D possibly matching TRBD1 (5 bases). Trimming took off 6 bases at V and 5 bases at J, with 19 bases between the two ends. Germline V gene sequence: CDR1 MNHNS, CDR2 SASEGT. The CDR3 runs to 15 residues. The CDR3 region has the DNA TGTGCCAGCAGGAAGGGGTCAGACGCGAGGACTGAAGCTTTCTTT. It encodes CASRKGSDARTEAFF.

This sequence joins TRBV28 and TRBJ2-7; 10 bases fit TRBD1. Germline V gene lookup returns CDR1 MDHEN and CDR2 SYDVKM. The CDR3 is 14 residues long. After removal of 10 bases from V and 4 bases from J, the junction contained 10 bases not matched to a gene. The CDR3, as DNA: TGTGCCACCAAACCGACAGGGGGCTGGTACGAGCAGTACTTC. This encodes CATKPTGGWYEQYF.

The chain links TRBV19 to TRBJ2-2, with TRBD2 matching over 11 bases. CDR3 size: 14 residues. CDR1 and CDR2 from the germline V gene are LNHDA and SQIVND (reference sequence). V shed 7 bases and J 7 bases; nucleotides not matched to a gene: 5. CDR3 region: CASNPGLAVGELFF. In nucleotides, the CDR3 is TGTGCCAGTAACCCGGGACTAGCGGTCGGGGAGCTGTTTTTT.

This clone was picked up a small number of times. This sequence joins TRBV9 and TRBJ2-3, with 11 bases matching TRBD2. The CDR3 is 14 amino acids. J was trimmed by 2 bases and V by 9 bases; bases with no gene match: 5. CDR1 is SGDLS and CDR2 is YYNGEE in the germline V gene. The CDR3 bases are TGTGCCACTACTAGCGGGGGATACACAGATACGCAGTATTTT. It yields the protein CATTSGGYTDTQYF. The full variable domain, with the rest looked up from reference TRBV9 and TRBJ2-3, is DSGVTQTPKHLITATGQRVTLRCSPRSGDLSVYWYQQSLDQGLQFLIQYYNGEERAKGNILERFSAQQFPDLHSELNLSSLELGDSALYFCATTSGGYTDTQYFGPGTRLTVL.

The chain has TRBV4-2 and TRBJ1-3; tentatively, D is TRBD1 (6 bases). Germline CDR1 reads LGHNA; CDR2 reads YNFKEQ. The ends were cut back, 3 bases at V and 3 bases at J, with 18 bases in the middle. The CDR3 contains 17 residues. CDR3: CASSQSTGGRSGNTIYF. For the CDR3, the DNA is TGTGCCAGCAGCCAGAGCACCGGGGGGCGAAGTGGAAACACCATATATTTT.

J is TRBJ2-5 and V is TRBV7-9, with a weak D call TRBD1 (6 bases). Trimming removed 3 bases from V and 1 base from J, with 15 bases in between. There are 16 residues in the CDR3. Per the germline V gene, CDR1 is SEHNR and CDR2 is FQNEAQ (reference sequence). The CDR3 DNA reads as TGTGCCAGCAGCTTCACACCGGGACAAGGCCAAGAGACCCAGTACTTC. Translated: CASSFTPGQGQETQYF.

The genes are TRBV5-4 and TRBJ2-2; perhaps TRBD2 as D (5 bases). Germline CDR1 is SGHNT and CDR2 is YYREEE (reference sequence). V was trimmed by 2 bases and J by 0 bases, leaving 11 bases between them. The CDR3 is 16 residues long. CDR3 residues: CASSLRTGANTGELFF. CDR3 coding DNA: TGTGCCAGCAGCTTAAGGACTGGAGCGAACACCGGGGAGCTGTTTTTT. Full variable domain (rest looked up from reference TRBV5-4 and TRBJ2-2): ETGVTQSPTHLIKTRGQQVTLRCSSQSGHNTVSWYQQALGQGPQFIFQYYREEENGRGNFPPRFSGLQFPNYSSELNVNALELDDSALYLCASSLRTGANTGELFFGEGSRLTVL.

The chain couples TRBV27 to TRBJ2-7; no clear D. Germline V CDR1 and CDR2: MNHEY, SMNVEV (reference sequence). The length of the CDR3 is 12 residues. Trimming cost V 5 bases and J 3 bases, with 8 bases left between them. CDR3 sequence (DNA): TGTGCCAGCAGTCAATCGGGCTACGAGCAGTACTTC. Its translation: CASSQSGYEQYF.

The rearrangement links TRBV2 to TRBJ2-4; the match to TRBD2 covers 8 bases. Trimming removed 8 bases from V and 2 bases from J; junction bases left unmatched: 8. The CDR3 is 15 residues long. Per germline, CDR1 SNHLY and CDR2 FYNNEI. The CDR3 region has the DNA TGTGCCAGCTTTGCACGGGGGGGAACCAAAAACATTCAGTACTTC. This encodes CASFARGGTKNIQYF.

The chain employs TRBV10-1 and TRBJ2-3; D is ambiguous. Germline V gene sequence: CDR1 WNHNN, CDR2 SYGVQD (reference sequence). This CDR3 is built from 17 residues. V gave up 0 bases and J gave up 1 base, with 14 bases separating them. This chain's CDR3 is CASSESGGPLGTDTQYF. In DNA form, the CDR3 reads TGCGCCAGCAGTGAGTCGGGTGGGCCTCTGGGCACAGATACGCAGTATTTT.

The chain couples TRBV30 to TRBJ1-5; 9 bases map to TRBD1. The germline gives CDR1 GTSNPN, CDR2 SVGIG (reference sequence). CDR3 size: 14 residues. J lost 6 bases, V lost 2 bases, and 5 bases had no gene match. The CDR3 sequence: CAWSLTGGAQPQHF. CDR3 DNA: TGTGCCTGGAGTCTGACAGGGGGTGCTCAGCCCCAGCATTTT.

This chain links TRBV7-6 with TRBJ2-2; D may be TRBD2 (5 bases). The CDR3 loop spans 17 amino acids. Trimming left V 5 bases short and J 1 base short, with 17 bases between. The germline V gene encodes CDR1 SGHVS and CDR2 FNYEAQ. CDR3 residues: CASSPLGGRMNTGELFF. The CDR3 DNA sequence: TGTGCCAGCAGCCCACTAGGTGGGAGAATGAACACCGGGGAGCTGTTTTTT.

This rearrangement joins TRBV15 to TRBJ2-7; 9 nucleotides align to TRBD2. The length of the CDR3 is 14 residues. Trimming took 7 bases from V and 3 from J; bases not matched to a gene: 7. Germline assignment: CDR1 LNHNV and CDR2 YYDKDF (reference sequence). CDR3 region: CATTSSTSGYEQYF. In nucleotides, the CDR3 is TGTGCCACCACCAGCTCGACTAGCGGCTACGAGCAGTACTTC.

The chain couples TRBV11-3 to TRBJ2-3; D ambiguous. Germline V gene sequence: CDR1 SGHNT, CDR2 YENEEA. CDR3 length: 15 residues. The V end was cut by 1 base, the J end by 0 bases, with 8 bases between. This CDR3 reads CASSLGFGSTDTQYF. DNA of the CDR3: TGTGCCAGCAGCTTAGGATTCGGGAGCACAGATACGCAGTATTTT. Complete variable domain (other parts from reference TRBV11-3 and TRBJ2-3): EAGVVQSPRYKIIEKKQPVAFWCNPISGHNTLYWYLQNLGQGPELLIRYENEEAVDDSQLPKDRFSAERLKGVDSTLKIQPAELGDSAVYLCASSLGFGSTDTQYFGPGTRLTVL.

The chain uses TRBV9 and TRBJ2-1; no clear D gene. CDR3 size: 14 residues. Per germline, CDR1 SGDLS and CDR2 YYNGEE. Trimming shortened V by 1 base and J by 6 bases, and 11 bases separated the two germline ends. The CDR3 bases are TGTGCCAGCAGCGTAAGGCTTTCAGGCAATGAGCAGTTCTTC. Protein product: CASSVRLSGNEQFF.

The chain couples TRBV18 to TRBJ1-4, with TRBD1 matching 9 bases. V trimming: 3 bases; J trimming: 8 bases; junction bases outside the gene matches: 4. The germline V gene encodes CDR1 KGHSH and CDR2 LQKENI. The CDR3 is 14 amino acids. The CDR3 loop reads CASSPGTGNEKLFF. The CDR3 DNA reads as TGTGCCAGCTCACCGGGGACAGGGAACGAAAAACTGTTTTTT.

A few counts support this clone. CDR3 region: CASSISLNTEAFF. CDR3 coding DNA: TGTGCCAGTAGTATATCGTTGAACACTGAAGCTTTCTTT. The genes are TRBV19 and TRBJ1-1; D remains unclear. CDR3 length equals 13 residues. The V gene's germline CDR1 is LNHDA and CDR2 SQIVND (reference sequence). V lost 2 bases, J lost 0 bases, and 4 bases lay in between.

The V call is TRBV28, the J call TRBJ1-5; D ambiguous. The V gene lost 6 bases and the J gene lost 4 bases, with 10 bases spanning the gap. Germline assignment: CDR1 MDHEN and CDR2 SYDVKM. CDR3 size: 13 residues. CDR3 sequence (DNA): TGTGCCAGCAGGCCGCCGGGGAATCAGCCCCAGCATTTT. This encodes CASRPPGNQPQHF.